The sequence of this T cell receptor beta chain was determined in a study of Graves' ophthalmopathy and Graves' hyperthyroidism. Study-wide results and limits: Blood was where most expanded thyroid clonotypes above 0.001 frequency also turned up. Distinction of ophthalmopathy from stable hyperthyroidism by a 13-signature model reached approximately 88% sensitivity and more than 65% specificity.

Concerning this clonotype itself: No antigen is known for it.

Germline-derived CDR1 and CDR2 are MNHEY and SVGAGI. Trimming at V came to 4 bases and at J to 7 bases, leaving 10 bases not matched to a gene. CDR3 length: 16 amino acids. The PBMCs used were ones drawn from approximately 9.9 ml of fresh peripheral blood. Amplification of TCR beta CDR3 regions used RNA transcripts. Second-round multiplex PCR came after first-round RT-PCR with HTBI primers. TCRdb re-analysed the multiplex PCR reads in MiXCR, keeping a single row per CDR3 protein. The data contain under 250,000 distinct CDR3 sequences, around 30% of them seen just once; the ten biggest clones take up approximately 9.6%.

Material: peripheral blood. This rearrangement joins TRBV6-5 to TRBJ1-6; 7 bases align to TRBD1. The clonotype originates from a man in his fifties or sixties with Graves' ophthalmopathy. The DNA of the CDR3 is TGTGCCAGCAGTTTCAAGACAGGGTCAGGAAATTCACCCCTCCACTTT. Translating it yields CASSFKTGSGNSPLHF.